A single sample is the source of the 20 T cell receptor beta chains below, sequenced in a study of blood T cells in healthy people across ages. Sample-barcoded 5' priming and a J-beta primer mix drove a second PCR of roughly 7 to 11 cycles. MiXCR, run by TCRdb on the 5' RACE reads, gives a single entry per CDR3 protein. Counted here are over a million distinct CDR3 sequences, roughly two fifths occurring once; the ten biggest clones make up less than 5%. Sequencing input: blood. The receptors shown here come from a woman younger than 30 in good health.

This clonotype was observed at least ten times. This chain links TRBV4-3 with TRBJ1-6; D gene ambiguous. The CDR3 is made up of 15 amino acids. Germline CDR1 and CDR2: LGHNA and YSLEER. The V and J ends lost 6 bases and 8 bases respectively, with 17 bases between them. CDR3 in DNA: TGCGCCAGCAGTTCCCAGGCCGGGCGGGATTCACCCCTCCACTTT. This translates into CASSSQAGRDSPLHF.

This clonotype was observed a handful of times. This sequence joins TRBV19 and TRBJ2-2; D is unclear. The V end lost 7 bases, the J end lost 7 bases, and 7 bases lay between the germline ends. Germline V gene sequence: CDR1 LNHDA, CDR2 SQIVND (reference sequence). The CDR3 runs 11 residues. The CDR3 sequence: CASIYRGELFF. CDR3 sequence (DNA): TGTGCCAGTATCTACCGCGGGGAGCTGTTTTTT.

The V and J genes are TRBV6-2 or TRBV6-3 and TRBJ1-1, with TRBD1 matching 8 bases. With 2 bases clipped from V and 2 bases from J, the junction kept 4 bases outside the gene matches. CDR3 size: 15 residues. Germline-derived CDR1 and CDR2 are MNHEY and SVGEGT. The CDR3 DNA sequence: TGTGCCAGCAGTTACCCCCAGGGGGCTAACACTGAAGCTTTCTTT. Protein: CASSYPQGANTEAFF.

The rearrangement joins TRBV7-9 to TRBJ1-4, with D uncertain. V was pared by 5 bases and J by 0 bases, with 10 bases between. The length of the CDR3 is 15 residues. Germline V gene data show CDR1 as SEHNR and CDR2 as FQNEAQ (reference sequence). The CDR3 loop reads CASSEQAATNEKLFF. CDR3 coding DNA: TGTGCCAGCAGCGAGCAGGCTGCAACTAATGAAAAACTGTTTTTT.

This clonotype has a handful of counts. This sequence joins TRBV5-1 and TRBJ2-7; 8 bases are a match to TRBD1. The germline V gene encodes CDR1 SGHRS and CDR2 YFSETQ. The CDR3 spans 16 residues. The V segment lost 1 base and the J segment 3 bases; nucleotides outside the gene matches: 9. CDR3 coding DNA: TGCGCCAGCAGCTTGATGTCAGGGGGCGAGAACTACGAGCAGTACTTC. This translates into CASSLMSGGENYEQYF.

A few counts support this clonotype. J is TRBJ1-2 and V is TRBV4-1; D might be TRBD1 (6 bases). V dropped 0 bases and J dropped 6 bases, with 17 bases sitting between them. The germline gives CDR1 MGHRA, CDR2 YSYEKL. This CDR3 region has 16 residues. CDR3 DNA sequence: TGCGCCAGCAGCCAAGATCGCCTGGGGGGGCTAGATGGCTACACCTTC. Its protein product is CASSQDRLGGLDGYTF.

This rearrangement joins TRBV12-3 or TRBV12-4 to TRBJ1-1; D is unresolved. CDR3 length equals 13 residues. V was cut by 5 bases and J by 4 bases, with 11 bases left in between. The CDR3 DNA is TGTGCCAGCAGTCCCCGGGTGCTCACTGAAGCTTTCTTT. Protein sequence: CASSPRVLTEAFF.

V usage is TRBV7-9 and J usage is TRBJ2-7; no clear D. The germline V and J ends were trimmed by 4 bases and 3 bases, with 10 bases remaining between them. Germline CDR1 SEHNR, CDR2 FQNEAQ (reference sequence). The CDR3 is 13 residues long. CDR3 nucleotide sequence: TGTGCCAGCAGCTCCCCCATCGGCTACGAGCAGTACTTC. Translation gives CASSSPIGYEQYF.

This chain connects TRBV10-3 to TRBJ1-5, with 7 nucleotides matching TRBD1. Germline V gene data show CDR1 as ENHRY and CDR2 as SYGVKD. With V trimmed by 10 bases and J by 5 bases, 11 bases remained unmatched. The CDR3 length is 14 residues. The CDR3 region is CATRGDSDYQPQHF. The CDR3 DNA follows: TGTGCCACACGGGGGGACAGCGATTATCAGCCCCAGCATTTT.

This clonotype appeared a few times. This CDR3 reads CSAPRLAGANVLTF. CDR3 nucleotide sequence: TGCAGTGCCCCTAGATTGGCTGGGGCCAACGTCCTGACTTTC. The chain has TRBV20-1 and TRBJ2-6; no reliable D call. Germline-derived CDR1 and CDR2 are DFQATT and SNEGSKA (reference sequence). This CDR3 is built from 14 residues. V lost 6 bases and J lost 2, with 11 bases in between.

Only one count was recorded for this clonotype. J is TRBJ1-2 and V is TRBV27; 9 nucleotides agree with TRBD1. This CDR3 comprises 14 residues. Germline V lookup: CDR1 MNHEY, CDR2 SMNVEV (reference sequence). The trim removed 6 bases at V and 3 bases at J, leaving 5 bases unmatched. CDR3 sequence reads: CASRDRGSHYGYTF. Here the CDR3 DNA reads TGTGCCAGCAGAGACAGGGGGTCCCACTATGGCTACACCTTC.

The rearrangement uses TRBV20-1 and TRBJ2-4; a weak D match, TRBD2 (6 bases). The DNA end is a closer match to TRBJ2-7, so the J assignment may be wrong. Germline V gene lookup returns CDR1 DFQATT and CDR2 SNEGSKA (reference sequence). The CDR3 is 12 amino acids. CDR3 protein: CSASGSVYEQYF. The CDR3 nucleotides read TGCAGTGCTAGCGGGAGCGTCTACGAGCAGTACTTC.

The chain has TRBV20-1 and TRBJ2-2; tentative D call: TRBD1 (5 bases). This CDR3 has 13 residues. The germline CDR1 and CDR2 sequences are DFQATT and SNEGSKA (reference sequence). Trimming removed 3 bases from V and 3 bases from J, with 8 bases in between. The CDR3 reads CSASGHDTGELFF. The CDR3 DNA reads TGCAGTGCTAGTGGACACGACACCGGGGAGCTGTTTTTT.

To note about this clonotype: A much larger clone sits a single nucleotide away, making a read error possible. This chain uses TRBV20-1 with TRBJ1-6; D may be TRBD1 (6 bases). The CDR3 covers 17 residues. In germline, CDR1 is DFQATT, CDR2 SNEGSKA (reference sequence). Trimming removed 0 bases from V and 7 bases from J, with 19 bases in between. The CDR3 here is CSARDQEQGGWNSPLHF. In DNA, the CDR3 is TGCAGTGCTAGAGATCAGGAACAGGGTGGATGGAATTCACCCCTCCACTTT.

On this clonotype itself: An end of the junction differs from the germline gene, which may be a read error. This chain uses TRBV7-2 with TRBJ2-1; D possibly matches TRBD1 or TRBD2 (5 bases each). The CDR3 consists of 15 residues. Germline CDR1 SGHTA, CDR2 FQGNSA. CDR3 nucleotide sequence: TGTGCCAGCAGAAACCCAGGGAGCTCCTACGATGAGCAGTTCTTC. Encoded protein: CASRNPGSSYDEQFF. Complete variable domain (other parts from reference TRBV7-2 and TRBJ2-1): GAGVSQSPSNKVTEKGKDVELRCDPISGHTALYWYRQSLGQGLEFLIYFQGNSAPDKSGLPSDRFSAERTGGSVSTLTIQRTQQEDSAVYLCASRNPGSSYDEQFFGPGTRLTVL.

This clonotype showed up just once. This chain connects TRBV6-5 to TRBJ2-3; the D gene is possibly TRBD2 (6 bases). The V gene lost 0 bases and the J gene lost 1 base, with 11 bases spanning the gap. The V gene's germline CDR1 is MNHEY and CDR2 SVGAGI. CDR3 length: 16 amino acids. In DNA, the CDR3 is TGTGCCAGCAGTTACTCTGCCGGGGGAGGCACAGATACGCAGTATTTT. Its protein product is CASSYSAGGGTDTQYF.

This clonotype was counted between two and nine times. The chain is built from TRBV14 and TRBJ2-1; TRBD1 aligns across 7 bases. Germline CDR1 SGHDN, CDR2 FVKESK. The CDR3 covers 16 residues. With V trimmed by 4 bases and J by 8 bases, 14 bases remained unmatched. The chain's CDR3 is CASSPRAGTEQYEQFF. The CDR3 DNA reads as TGTGCCAGCAGCCCGAGGGCCGGGACAGAACAATATGAGCAGTTCTTC.

This clonotype was counted a few times. This chain connects TRBV5-1 to TRBJ2-7; 10 nucleotides agree with TRBD2. Germline CDR1 reads SGHRS; CDR2 reads YFSETQ. The CDR3 contains 16 residues. The V segment lost 5 bases and the J segment 3 bases; nucleotides outside the gene matches: 11. CDR3: CASRADISGRNYEQYF. In nucleotides, the CDR3 is TGCGCCAGCAGAGCGGATATTAGCGGGAGGAACTACGAGCAGTACTTC. The full variable domain, its missing parts supplied by reference TRBV5-1 and TRBJ2-7, is KAGVTQTPRYLIKTRGQQVTLSCSPISGHRSVSWYQQTPGQGLQFLFEYFSETQRNKGNFPGRFSGRQFSNSRSEMNVSTLELGDSALYLCASRADISGRNYEQYFGPGTRLTVT.

This clonotype has ten or more counts. The rearrangement uses TRBV6-5 and TRBJ2-1; D is unclear. There are 12 residues in the CDR3. Trimming cost V 4 bases and J 7 bases, with 8 bases left between them. Germline CDR1 reads MNHEY; CDR2 reads SVGAGI. CDR3 DNA sequence: TGTGCCAGCAGTTTACATGGAAATGAGCAGTTCTTC. Its protein is CASSLHGNEQFF.

The rearrangement joins TRBV7-6 to TRBJ1-1; the match to TRBD1 covers 7 bases. This CDR3 is built from 15 residues. Germline loops: CDR1 SGHVS, CDR2 FNYEAQ. J lost 4 bases, V lost 1 base, and 6 bases had no gene match. The CDR3 sequence: CASSLETGSGTEAFF. The CDR3 region has the DNA TGTGCCAGCAGCTTAGAGACAGGGTCTGGCACTGAAGCTTTCTTT. The variable domain in full, completed from reference TRBV7-6 and TRBJ1-1, reads GAGVSQSPRYKVTKRGQDVALRCDPISGHVSLYWYRQALGQGPEFLTYFNYEAQQDKSGLPNDRFSAERPEGSISTLTIQRTEQRDSAMYRCASSLETGSGTEAFFGQGTRLTVV.